Following are 28 T cell receptor beta chains from one sample sequenced in a study of T cells after posttransplantation cyclophosphamide. Assay: immunoSEQ multiplex PCR; the TCRdb copy retains only in-frame clones and omits some. There are roughly 42,000 clones in the sample, none observed a single time. The sequenced sample consisted of PBMCs. The receptors shown here come from a woman aged 50 to 65 in good health and a related stem cell transplant donor.

This clone occurred many times. The rearrangement links TRBV14 to TRBJ1-2; perhaps TRBD1 as D (5 bases). The CDR3 loop spans 14 amino acids. V was pared by 4 bases and J by 8 bases, with 17 bases between. CDR1 and CDR2 from the germline V gene are SGHDN and FVKESK. For the CDR3, the DNA is TGTGCCAGCAGCCTTGACAGCTCCCTAAAGGGCTACACCTTC. Amino acids: CASSLDSSLKGYTF.

This clone was counted at least ten times. The gene calls are TRBV4-3 and TRBJ1-1; 8 bases agree with TRBD1. The junction had 4 bases not matched to a gene; V was cut back by 0 bases and J by 4 bases. The CDR3 extends over 15 amino acids. Germline V gene sequence: CDR1 LGHNA, CDR2 YSLEER. The CDR3 reads CASSQEDRGFTEAFF. DNA for the CDR3: TGCGCCAGCAGCCAAGAAGACAGGGGATTCACTGAAGCTTTCTTT.

This clone appeared many times. The chain uses TRBV5-1 and TRBJ1-2, with 9 bases lining up with TRBD1. This CDR3 is built from 16 residues. V gave up 5 bases and J gave up 0 bases; unmatched junction bases: 8. Germline V gene data show CDR1 as SGHRS and CDR2 as YFSETQ. CDR3 coding DNA: TGCGCCAGCAGTTCTGGACAGGGGCTACCTAACTATGGCTACACCTTC. Residues: CASSSGQGLPNYGYTF. Full variable domain (rest looked up from reference TRBV5-1 and TRBJ1-2): KAGVTQTPRYLIKTRGQQVTLSCSPISGHRSVSWYQQTPGQGLQFLFEYFSETQRNKGNFPGRFSGRQFSNSRSEMNVSTLELGDSALYLCASSSGQGLPNYGYTFGSGTRLTVV.

This clone has a count of ten or more. V usage is TRBV5-6 and J usage is TRBJ1-5, with 12 nucleotides matching TRBD1. V shed 4 bases, J shed 4 bases, and the junction held 9 bases outside the gene matches. The CDR3 loop spans 17 amino acids. Looked up from germline, CDR1 is SGHDT and CDR2 is YYEEEE. The CDR3 DNA is TGTGCCAGCAGCCGAGGGACAGGGGGCCTGGAGAATCAGCCCCAGCATTTT. Protein: CASSRGTGGLENQPQHF.

This clone occurred many times. J is TRBJ1-1 and V is TRBV6-6, with D maybe TRBD1 (6 bases). Trimming removed 7 bases at V and 5 bases at J, with 14 bases between. The CDR3 has 13 residues. The germline CDR1 and CDR2 sequences are MNHNY and SVGAGI (reference sequence). The CDR3 loop is CASKKPGATEAFF. As DNA, the CDR3 is TGTGCCAGCAAAAAACCAGGGGCGACTGAAGCTTTCTTT.

This clone was counted ten times or more. This chain connects TRBV14 to TRBJ2-3, with D possibly matching TRBD1 (6 bases). The CDR3 contains 14 residues. The V end was cut by 4 bases, the J end by 1 base, with 9 bases between. Germline V gene sequence: CDR1 SGHDN, CDR2 FVKESK. Written as DNA, the CDR3 is TGTGCCAGCAGCCGGGCAGGGGGCACAGATACGCAGTATTTT. Protein: CASSRAGGTDTQYF.

At least ten counts were recorded for this clone. V usage is TRBV7-9 and J usage is TRBJ2-1; possible D gene TRBD1, 6 bases. This CDR3 is 16 amino acids long. The germline V and J ends were trimmed by 4 bases and 1 base, with 14 bases remaining between them. CDR1 SEHNR and CDR2 FQNEAQ come from the germline V gene (reference sequence). In DNA form, the CDR3 reads TGTGCCAGCAGCTCGTTATCAGGGGTGTCCTACAATGAGCAGTTCTTC. Residues: CASSSLSGVSYNEQFF.

Ten or more counts support this clone. The chain couples TRBV5-4 to TRBJ2-3; 9 bases are a match to TRBD1. The length of the CDR3 is 16 residues. The junction had 9 bases not matched to a gene; V was cut back by 3 bases and J by 4 bases. Germline V gives CDR1 SGHNT, CDR2 YYREEE (reference sequence). The CDR3 DNA reads TGTGCCAGCAGCTACGCTGGACAGGGGATGGCAGATACGCAGTATTTT. Protein: CASSYAGQGMADTQYF.

In this sample, this clone turned up many times. The V gene is TRBV7-6, the J gene TRBJ2-1; D remains unclear. The V gene's germline CDR1 is SGHVS and CDR2 FNYEAQ. The CDR3 runs to 13 residues. V was pared by 4 bases and J by 4 bases, with 8 bases between. The CDR3 loop is CASSYQAYNEQFF. The CDR3 nucleotides are TGTGCCAGCAGCTACCAGGCGTACAATGAGCAGTTCTTC.

This clone appeared many times. The chain couples TRBV7-2 to TRBJ2-7, with TRBD2 identical over 8 bases. CDR3 length: 16 residues. The J segment lost 0 bases and the V segment lost 0 bases, leaving 4 bases of the junction unmatched. CDR1 and CDR2 (germline): SGHTA, FQGNSA. In nucleotides, the CDR3 is TGTGCCAGCAGCTTAGCCGGGGGGGCCAGCTCCTACGAGCAGTACTTC. Translating it yields CASSLAGGASSYEQYF.

This clone was seen many times. The chain is built from TRBV27 and TRBJ2-1; the match to TRBD2 covers 7 bases. Germline V gives CDR1 MNHEY, CDR2 SMNVEV (reference sequence). The CDR3 has 13 residues. V was pared by 5 bases and J by 7 bases, with 5 bases of the junction left unmatched. The chain's CDR3 is CASSPRLANEQFF. CDR3 coding DNA: TGTGCCAGCAGTCCCAGACTAGCAAATGAGCAGTTCTTC.

This clone was detected many times. The V call is TRBV30, the J call TRBJ1-1, with 9 nucleotides matching TRBD1. This CDR3 is built from 12 residues. Losses at the gene ends were 5 bases for V and 5 bases for J; bases not matched to a gene: 3. Per germline, CDR1 GTSNPN and CDR2 SVGIG (reference sequence). The CDR3 sequence: CAWGQGRTEAFF. Here the CDR3 DNA reads TGTGCCTGGGGACAGGGGAGGACTGAAGCTTTCTTT.

This clone was seen at least ten times. The chain links TRBV28 to TRBJ2-7, with D tentatively TRBD1 (5 bases). CDR1 and CDR2 (germline): MDHEN, SYDVKM. Trimming cost V 4 bases and J 7 bases, with 14 bases left between them. The CDR3 is made up of 13 amino acids. The CDR3 loop reads CASSYFASGEQYF. CDR3 DNA sequence: TGTGCCAGCAGTTACTTCGCGTCAGGGGAGCAGTACTTC.

At least ten counts were recorded for this clone. The chain is built from TRBV5-4 and TRBJ1-2; TRBD1 agrees at 9 bases. This CDR3 has 14 residues. The germline gives CDR1 SGHNT, CDR2 YYREEE (reference sequence). V lost 5 bases and J lost 3; bases outside the gene matches: 5. CDR3 sequence: CASRGDREDYGYTF. The CDR3 DNA reads as TGTGCCAGCAGGGGGGACAGGGAGGACTATGGCTACACCTTC.

This clone has at least ten counts. This CDR3 reads CASRLAGTGYEQYF. DNA of the CDR3: TGTGCCAGTAGGCTAGCGGGGACCGGCTACGAGCAGTACTTC. The genes are TRBV27 and TRBJ2-7, with 9 bases identical to TRBD2. CDR1 is MNHEY, CDR2 SMNVEV, per germline (reference sequence). The CDR3 is 14 residues long. The junction had 9 bases not matched to a gene; V was cut back by 9 bases and J by 3 bases.

This clone was observed many times. The V gene is TRBV6-5, the J gene TRBJ1-1, with TRBD1 matching 9 bases. The CDR3 is 15 amino acids. Germline values: CDR1 MNHEY, CDR2 SVGAGI. The V segment lost 6 bases and the J segment 0 bases; nucleotides outside the gene matches: 5. For the CDR3, the DNA is TGTGCCAGCAGCGGACAGGGGCTGATGAACACTGAAGCTTTCTTT. It yields the protein CASSGQGLMNTEAFF.

This clone has a count of ten or more. This chain joins TRBV18 and TRBJ1-5; TRBD1 might be the D (5 bases). CDR3 length equals 15 residues. The germline V gene has CDR1 KGHSH and CDR2 LQKENI. Trimming pared 1 base from V and 2 bases from J, leaving 9 bases between. CDR3 sequence reads: CASSPLPQGNQPQHF. In DNA form, the CDR3 reads TGTGCCAGCTCACCACTCCCACAGGGCAATCAGCCCCAGCATTTT.

The sample holds many counts of this clone. The junction shows a germline mismatch at one end, possibly a read error. The chain recombines TRBV27 with TRBJ2-5, with D unresolved. Germline V gives CDR1 MNHEY, CDR2 SMNVEV (reference sequence). The CDR3 is made up of 11 amino acids. The CDR3 coding sequence is TGTGCCAGCAGTCTTAACTCCCGAACGGACTTC. Protein product: CASSLNSRTDF.

This clone was picked up many times. This rearrangement joins TRBV4-2 to TRBJ1-2; 8 nucleotides align to TRBD1. J was trimmed by 8 bases and V by 0 bases; bases with no gene match: 5. The germline V gene encodes CDR1 LGHNA and CDR2 YNFKEQ. The CDR3 runs 14 residues. The CDR3 DNA reads as TGTGCCAGCAGCCAAGATCCAGGGGGCTACGGCTACACCTTC. Amino acids: CASSQDPGGYGYTF.

The sample holds many counts of this clone. The rearrangement joins TRBV7-9 to TRBJ1-2, with D hard to call. The V end was cut by 7 bases, the J end by 6 bases, with 24 bases between. This CDR3 is 16 amino acids long. Germline V gene lookup returns CDR1 SEHNR and CDR2 FQNEAQ (reference sequence). The CDR3 DNA reads as TGTGCCAGCACCCACACAAGGAGGGAGGCTAGGGATGGCTACACCTTC. This translates into CASTHTRREARDGYTF.

This clone was seen at least ten times. The J gene is TRBJ1-2, the V gene TRBV10-3; possible D gene TRBD1, 6 bases. The ends were cut back, 2 bases at V and 0 bases at J, with 13 bases in the middle. The length of the CDR3 is 16 residues. The V gene's germline CDR1 is ENHRY and CDR2 SYGVKD. This chain's CDR3 is CAISEAPGGPNYGYTF. For the CDR3, the DNA is TGTGCCATCAGTGAGGCGCCCGGGGGGCCTAACTATGGCTACACCTTC.

This clone has at least ten counts. CDR3 in amino acids: CASSQPIDSGAGELFF. The DNA for the CDR3 is TGTGCCAGCAGCCAACCTATCGACAGTGGGGCCGGGGAGCTGTTTTTT. The rearrangement links TRBV4-2 to TRBJ2-2; D perhaps matches TRBD1 (5 bases). The CDR3 runs 16 residues. The germline V and J ends were trimmed by 2 bases and 6 bases, with 16 bases remaining between them. Germline V CDR1 and CDR2: LGHNA, YNFKEQ.

This clone was counted only a few times. The gene calls are TRBV25-1 and TRBJ2-3; 9 bases map to TRBD2. Germline CDR1 is MGHDK and CDR2 is SYGVNS. V lost 10 bases to trimming and J lost 1 base; unmatched junction nucleotides: 6. The CDR3 totals 14 residues. The chain's CDR3 is CATAGGFGTDTQYF. The CDR3 DNA sequence: TGTGCCACTGCGGGGGGGTTCGGCACAGATACGCAGTATTTT.

This clone was counted at least ten times. The rearrangement uses TRBV5-1 and TRBJ1-3, with D unclear. This CDR3 is built from 13 residues. Germline V lookup: CDR1 SGHRS, CDR2 YFSETQ. The V end lost 5 bases, the J end lost 3 bases, and 9 bases lay between the germline ends. The CDR3 sequence is CASSQNSGNTIYF. CDR3 sequence (DNA): TGCGCCAGCAGTCAAAATAGTGGAAACACCATATATTTT.

This clone has a count of ten or more. The chain couples TRBV5-5 to TRBJ1-3; D is ambiguous. Germline CDR1 SGHKS, CDR2 YYEKEE (reference sequence). V was pared by 4 bases and J by 0 bases, with 14 bases between. This CDR3 spans 16 amino acids. The CDR3 bases are TGTGCCAGCAGCACCGCTGACACAAGCTCTGGAAACACCATATATTTT. Its translation is CASSTADTSSGNTIYF.

This clone was seen at least ten times. The rearrangement joins TRBV11-2 to TRBJ1-1; tentative D call: TRBD1 (5 bases). CDR1 is SGHAT, CDR2 FQNNGV, per germline. V was shortened by 4 bases and J by 7 bases, with 7 bases between the two germline ends. The CDR3 covers 11 residues. CDR3 sequence reads: CASSSRVEAFF. As DNA, the CDR3 is TGTGCCAGCAGCTCCAGGGTTGAAGCTTTCTTT.

There are a few counts of this clone. The genes are TRBV4-1 and TRBJ2-5; TRBD2 aligns across 7 bases. The CDR3 spans 17 residues. CDR1 and CDR2 (germline): MGHRA, YSYEKL. J gave up 4 bases and V 0 bases, and 11 bases lay outside the gene matches. The CDR3 nucleotides read TGCGCCAGCAGCCAAGAGGTTGACCCTTCGGGAGGAGAGACCCAGTACTTC. This gives the protein CASSQEVDPSGGETQYF.

This clone was counted many times. The chain carries TRBV18 and TRBJ2-7, with TRBD1 identical over 9 bases. The CDR3 runs to 16 residues. V gave up 3 bases and J gave up 4 bases; unmatched junction bases: 10. CDR1 and CDR2 (germline): KGHSH, LQKENI. CDR3 DNA: TGTGCCAGCTCACCGGACAGGGGCACTAGTACATACGAGCAGTACTTC. Amino acids: CASSPDRGTSTYEQYF. The whole variable domain, remainder taken from reference TRBV18 and TRBJ2-7, is NAGVMQNPRHLVRRRGQEARLRCSPMKGHSHVYWYRQLPEEGLKFMVYLQKENIIDESGMPKERFSAEFPKEGPSILRIQQVVRGDSAAYFCASSPDRGTSTYEQYFGPGTRLTVT.